This T cell receptor beta chain was retrieved from a study of blood T cell repertoires in COVID-19. Assay used: immunoSEQ multiplex PCR; TCRdb lists only in-frame clones, some missing. The sample shows 71,000 or so clones, roughly four fifths of them seen only once. The specimen sequenced was peripheral blood. The TCR originated in a man aged 65 to 85 with acute or convalescent COVID-19.

This CDR3 reads CASSQRLAGVATDTQYF. The CDR3 coding sequence is TGTGCCAGCAGCCAGAGACTAGCGGGAGTCGCCACAGATACGCAGTATTTT. The chain is built from TRBV5-5 and TRBJ2-3; 12 bases line up with TRBD2. Germline values: CDR1 SGHKS, CDR2 YYEKEE (reference sequence). The trim removed 4 bases at V and 2 bases at J, leaving 8 bases unmatched. The CDR3 runs to 17 residues. Based on the CDR3 plus reference TRBV5-5 and TRBJ2-3, the full variable domain is DAGVTQSPTHLIKTRGQQVTLRCSPISGHKSVSWYQQVLGQGPQFIFQYYEKEERGRGNFPDRFSARQFPNYSSELNVNALLLGDSALYLCASSQRLAGVATDTQYFGPGTRLTVL.